This is a list of T cell receptor beta chains from one sample in a study of blood T cell repertoires in COVID-19. The method was immunoSEQ multiplex PCR; TCRdb's version includes in-frame clones alone and lacks a portion of them. The data show 300,000 to 400,000 clones, 80% to 90% seen once. Sequences were obtained from peripheral blood. Receptors originate from a woman aged 50 to 65 with COVID-19, enrolled during active disease. CDR3s include the opening cysteine and the closing phenylalanine or tryptophan. A D gene is named only where the DNA matches it firmly. Rows give clone size only sometimes, using once, few, many, or a class for an expanded clone.

j_call d_call clone_size v_call cdr3_aa cdr3_nt
TRBJ2-2 TRBD2 - TRBV4-1 CASSQEGGGRAAGELFF TGCGCCAGCAGCCAAGAAGGGGGCGGGAGGGCCGCCGGGGAGCTGTTTTTT
TRBJ1-4 - - TRBV29-1 CSVARGFNEKLFF TGCAGCGTTGCCCGGGGGTTTAATGAAAAACTGTTTTTT
TRBJ1-1 TRBD1 - TRBV9 CASTAGTGRAKTEAFF TGTGCCAGCACCGCCGGGACAGGGAGGGCAAAAACTGAAGCTTTCTTT
TRBJ1-2 - once TRBV19 CASTPGLGAFGYTF TGTGCCAGTACCCCGGGTTTGGGGGCTTTTGGCTACACCTTC
TRBJ1-2 TRBD1 - TRBV24-1 CATERQGDYGYTF TGTGCCACCGAAAGACAGGGCGACTATGGCTACACCTTC
TRBJ1-6 TRBD1 few TRBV18 CASSPGTDSPLHF TGTGCCAGCTCACCAGGGACAGATTCACCCCTCCACTTT
TRBJ2-2 - once TRBV7-9 CASSPLLTGELFF TGTGCCAGCAGCCCTCTTCTCACCGGGGAGCTGTTTTTT
TRBJ1-2 - - TRBV19 CASTSIRGLFYGYTF TGTGCCAGTACCAGTATTAGGGGACTTTTCTATGGCTACACCTTC
TRBJ1-2 - - TRBV3-1/TRBV3-2 CASTRGGGYGYTF TGTGCGAGCACGCGGGGGGGTGGCTATGGCTACACCTTC
TRBJ2-1 TRBD2 - TRBV6-2/TRBV6-3 CASSYVTRLAENEQFF TGTGCCAGCAGTTACGTTACACGACTAGCGGAGAATGAGCAGTTCTTC
TRBJ2-1 TRBD2 - TRBV27 CASRHYPTIGLASDEQFF TGTGCCAGCAGACATTACCCAACCATCGGACTAGCGTCCGATGAGCAGTTCTTC
TRBJ2-2 TRBD1 - TRBV19 CASSMGQGGATGELFF TGTGCCAGTAGTATGGGACAGGGGGGGGCCACCGGGGAGCTGTTTTTT
TRBJ1-2 - - TRBV6-5 CASSYSGGVSRYTF TGTGCCAGCAGTTACTCCGGAGGAGTTAGTCGCTACACCTTC
TRBJ2-1 TRBD2 - TRBV5-1 CASSLVAGGPNEQFF TGCGCCAGCAGCTTGGTGGCGGGAGGGCCCAATGAGCAGTTCTTC
TRBJ2-7 TRBD2 few TRBV27 CASSPTSIRHEQYF TGTGCCAGCAGCCCGACTAGCATTCGCCACGAGCAGTACTTC
TRBJ2-5 - - TRBV5-1 CASSSTGWMETQYF TGCGCCAGCAGCTCTACAGGGTGGATGGAGACCCAGTACTTC
TRBJ2-1 TRBD2 - TRBV11-2 CASSQRRTSGNEQFF TGTGCCAGCAGCCAAAGACGGACTAGCGGAAATGAGCAGTTCTTC
TRBJ2-5 TRBD2 - TRBV5-4 CASSLVGTSHETQYF TGTGCCAGCAGCTTGGTAGGGACTAGCCATGAGACCCAGTACTTC
TRBJ2-1 - - TRBV18 CASSPPGRYNEQFF TGTGCCAGCTCACCACCGGGCCGCTACAATGAGCAGTTCTTC
TRBJ1-1 TRBD1 - TRBV6-5 CASSYPTGNTEAFF TGTGCCAGCAGTTACCCGACAGGGAATACTGAAGCTTTCTTT
TRBJ2-1 TRBD2 few TRBV7-2 CASSSLASSYNEQFF TGTGCCAGCAGCTCACTAGCGAGCTCCTACAATGAGCAGTTCTTC
TRBJ1-5 TRBD1 - TRBV28 CASSSGTGVDGPQHF TGTGCCAGCAGTTCCGGGACAGGGGTTGATGGGCCCCAGCATTTT
TRBJ2-3 TRBD1 once TRBV7-3 CASSWTGGTDTQYF TGTGCCAGCAGCTGGACAGGTGGCACAGATACGCAGTATTTT
TRBJ2-7 - - TRBV5-1 CASSLAWGEITYEQYF TGCGCCAGCAGCTTGGCTTGGGGGGAAATAACCTACGAGCAGTACTTC
TRBJ2-1 - - TRBV4-1 CASSHRADPLGEQFF TGCGCCAGCAGCCATCGAGCGGACCCGCTAGGTGAGCAGTTCTTC
TRBJ2-3 TRBD2 - TRBV10-3 CAVSSPGLESFRDTQYF TGTGCCGTATCCTCCCCGGGACTAGAGAGTTTCAGAGATACGCAGTATTTT
TRBJ2-7 - many TRBV11-1 CASSLARGPAYEQYF TGTGCCAGCAGCTTAGCTAGAGGGCCGGCTTACGAGCAGTACTTC
TRBJ2-6 - - TRBV7-9 CASSFPGQGLSSGANVLTF TGTGCCAGCAGCTTCCCGGGGCAGGGGCTAAGCTCTGGGGCCAACGTCCTGACTTTC
TRBJ2-3 TRBD2 - TRBV7-3 CASSPNGLAASTDTQYF TGTGCCAGCAGCCCGAACGGACTAGCTGCCAGCACAGATACGCAGTATTTT
TRBJ2-1 TRBD2 - TRBV18 CASSPLDMRAGGEKTKFF TGTGCCAGCTCACCTCTCGATATGAGGGCGGGAGGGGAAAAAACCAAGTTCTTC
TRBJ2-5 - once TRBV6-5 CASSYGGSPSETQYF TGTGCCAGCAGTTACGGAGGGAGTCCATCAGAGACCCAGTACTTC
TRBJ2-1 - - TRBV15 CATSRDAGRINGNEQFF TGTGCCACCAGCAGAGATGCGGGACGGATAAATGGCAATGAGCAGTTCTTC
TRBJ2-3 - - TRBV30 CAWTSEDTQYF TGTGCCTGGACCTCCGAGGATACGCAGTATTTT
TRBJ2-4 - - TRBV19 CASSPGPGGKNIQYF TGTGCCAGTAGTCCGGGTCCCGGGGGCAAAAACATTCAGTACTTC
TRBJ2-3 - - TRBV5-1 CASSHGQSTDTQYF TGCGCCAGCAGCCACGGACAGAGCACAGATACGCAGTATTTT
TRBJ1-1 - - TRBV6-2/TRBV6-3 CASSYHIERMNTEAFF TGTGCCAGCAGTTATCATATTGAGAGGATGAACACTGAAGCTTTCTTT
TRBJ2-1 - few TRBV11-3 CASSFPGTYNEQFF TGTGCCAGCAGCTTTCCCGGGACCTACAATGAGCAGTTCTTC
TRBJ2-7 - - TRBV30 CAWSRQSYEQYF TGTGCCTGGAGTCGTCAGTCTTACGAGCAGTACTTC
TRBJ2-4 TRBD2 - TRBV6-2/TRBV6-3 CASSYAGVIAKNIQYF TGTGCCAGCAGTTACGCGGGGGTTATAGCCAAAAACATTCAGTACTTC
TRBJ2-1 TRBD2 - TRBV7-9 CASSSLAGGPGDNEQFF TGTGCCAGCAGCTCATTAGCGGGAGGGCCGGGGGACAATGAGCAGTTCTTC
TRBJ1-5 - - TRBV12-3/TRBV12-4 CASSLMLTPQHF TGTGCCAGCAGTTTAATGCTCACTCCCCAGCATTTT
TRBJ2-3 - - TRBV3-1/TRBV3-2 CASSPIGNTRYF TGTGCCAGCAGCCCTATCGGGAACACTCGGTATTTT
TRBJ2-7 - - TRBV21-1 CASSTASGEYYEQYF TGTGCCAGCAGTACAGCGTCGGGGGAGTACTACGAGCAGTACTTC
TRBJ1-4 - - TRBV11-1 CASSLTWGANEKLFF TGTGCCAGCAGCTTAACCTGGGGAGCTAATGAAAAACTGTTTTTT
TRBJ2-2 - few TRBV5-1 CASSLVGGNTGELFF TGCGCCAGCAGCTTGGTAGGCGGGAACACCGGGGAGCTGTTTTTT
TRBJ2-7 - - TRBV27 CASSLREPYEQYF TGTGCCAGCAGTTTACGGGAACCCTACGAGCAGTACTTC
TRBJ2-3 - - TRBV5-1 CASSLVSGSLGTQYF TGCGCCAGCAGCTTGGTGTCAGGGTCGCTCGGTACGCAGTATTTT
TRBJ2-1 - many TRBV15 CATSRDRNSGYNEQFF TGTGCCACCAGCAGAGATAGGAATAGCGGCTACAATGAGCAGTTCTTC
TRBJ1-1 - - TRBV14 CASSPGFTEAFF TGTGCCAGCAGCCCAGGATTCACTGAAGCTTTCTTT
TRBJ2-1 TRBD2 - TRBV27 CASSLLQETSGDQFF TGTGCCAGCAGTTTGCTACAAGAAACTAGCGGAGACCAGTTCTTC
TRBJ1-1 - - TRBV19 CASSAGNMNTEAFF TGTGCCAGTAGTGCAGGGAATATGAACACTGAAGCTTTCTTT
TRBJ2-1 TRBD2 - TRBV7-8 CASSSRTSGRGEFF TGTGCCAGCAGCTCCCGCACGAGCGGGAGGGGGGAGTTCTTC
TRBJ2-3 TRBD2 - TRBV6-5 CASSRGLAGADTQYF TGTGCCAGCAGCCGCGGACTAGCGGGCGCAGATACGCAGTATTTT